The rows below give T cell receptor beta chains drawn from one sample of a study of blood T cell repertoires in COVID-19. Method: immunoSEQ multiplex PCR; TCRdb's copy keeps in-frame clones and lacks some. The repertoire holds some 290,000 clones, with about nine tenths as singletons. The sequencing input was peripheral blood. The receptors come from a young woman with COVID-19, enrolled during active disease. Both conserved end residues are part of each CDR3. The order of the fields is D gene, V gene, J gene, CDR3 length, clone size, CDR3 DNA, CDR3 protein. D genes are given only for firm matches. Part of the rows lack a size; the others show once, few, many or a class for expanded clones.

TRBD1	TRBV5-6	TRBJ1-6	14	-	TGTGCCAGCAGCCGAGACAGGGGCTCATCCCCCCTCCACTTT	CASSRDRGSSPLHF
-	TRBV7-9	TRBJ1-3	18	-	TGTGCCAGCAGCTTACCCCGTATAGGGGTTATGACTGGAAACACCATATATTTT	CASSLPRIGVMTGNTIYF
-	TRBV6-2/TRBV6-3	TRBJ1-2	13	once	TGTGCCAGCAGCTGGCAGGTTTCCTATGGCTACACCTTC	CASSWQVSYGYTF
-	TRBV21-1	TRBJ1-4	13	-	TGTGCCAGCACCCGGGACAGGGGGCGCCGACTGTTTTTT	CASTRDRGRRLFF
-	TRBV18	TRBJ1-1	14	-	TGTGCCAGCTCGTCGCCAGGGAAGCAAACTGAAGCTTTCTTT	CASSSPGKQTEAFF
-	TRBV5-1	TRBJ2-2	16	-	TGCGCCAGCAGCTTGGGAGGGACTTCGGACACCGGGGAGCTGTTTTTT	CASSLGGTSDTGELFF
-	TRBV2	TRBJ2-2	12	-	TGTGCCAGCAGTGACTACGCCGGGGAGCTGTTTTTT	CASSDYAGELFF
-	TRBV10-2	TRBJ2-2	15	-	TGCGCCAGCAGTGGGGGGACACTGAACACCGGGGAGCTGTTTTTT	CASSGGTLNTGELFF
-	TRBV5-1	TRBJ1-1	15	-	TGCGCCAGCAGCTTGGTCCAGGGACTGGGGACTGGGGCTTTCTTT	CASSLVQGLGTGAFF
-	TRBV6-5	TRBJ2-4	12	-	TGTGCCAGCGCGTCAGGGATCAACATTCAGTACTTC	CASASGINIQYF
TRBD1	TRBV7-2	TRBJ1-1	17	-	TGTGCCAGCAGCTCAAGTCCCGGGACAGGGAAATTCACTGAAGCTTTCTTT	CASSSSPGTGKFTEAFF
TRBD2	TRBV3-1/TRBV3-2	TRBJ2-3	17	-	TGTGCCAGCAGCCAAGATCTGCGGGGGGCTCCCACAGATACGCAGTATTTT	CASSQDLRGAPTDTQYF
-	TRBV20-1	TRBJ1-3	13	-	TGCAGTGCTAGTCGGTTCTCTGGAAACACCATATATTTT	CSASRFSGNTIYF
TRBD1	TRBV2	TRBJ2-5	14	-	TGTGCCACCACAGGGGGCACTGTTTGGGAGACCCAGTACTTC	CATTGGTVWETQYF
-	TRBV9	TRBJ2-6	15	-	TGTGCCAGCAGCGTAGGTAGCTCTGGGGCCAACGTCCTGACTTTC	CASSVGSSGANVLTF
TRBD1	TRBV5-1	TRBJ1-2	14	-	TGCGCCAGCAAAGCGAAGGGGGCGGACTATGGCTACACCTTC	CASKAKGADYGYTF
-	TRBV10-1	TRBJ2-2	15	-	TGCGCCAGCAGTGAGCAGTCGGGGTGGGCCGGGGAGCTGTTTTTT	CASSEQSGWAGELFF
TRBD2	TRBV5-4	TRBJ2-3	14	-	TGTGCCAGCAGCTGGACTAGCGGAGCAGATACGCAGTATTTT	CASSWTSGADTQYF
-	TRBV6-1	TRBJ1-1	12	-	TGTGCCAGCAGTGACAGGGCCCTTCGGGCTTTCTTT	CASSDRALRAFF
TRBD2	TRBV5-1	TRBJ2-3	17	-	TGCGCCAGCAGCTCACCTAGCGGGGGGGCGCAATCGGATACGCAGTATTTT	CASSSPSGGAQSDTQYF
TRBD1	TRBV27	TRBJ2-5	14	-	TGTGCCAGCAGAGGGGGCCAGTACCAAGAGACCCAGTACTTC	CASRGGQYQETQYF
-	TRBV6-6	TRBJ1-1	15	once	TGTGCCAGCAGTTACTCGCAGGGGAGAAGCACTGAAGCTTTCTTT	CASSYSQGRSTEAFF
TRBD1	TRBV19	TRBJ2-1	16	-	TGTGCCAGTAGCCCAACTCCGCGCAGGGGGCTGGATGAGCAGTTCTTC	CASSPTPRRGLDEQFF
TRBD1	TRBV19	TRBJ1-1	18	-	TGTGCCAGTACCCCCCTCCAGGGACAGGCCCCCCGGAGGACTGAAGCTTTCTTT	CASTPLQGQAPRRTEAFF
TRBD2	TRBV5-1	TRBJ2-3	16	-	TGCGCCAGCAGCTCGGGACTAGCGGGGAGCACAGATACGCAGTATTTT	CASSSGLAGSTDTQYF
-	TRBV6-5	TRBJ1-3	15	-	TGTGCCAGCAGTCAAACAGGGCTGGTTGGAAACACCATATATTTT	CASSQTGLVGNTIYF
-	TRBV7-8	TRBJ1-3	14	-	TGTGCCAGCAGCCCACGGCGGGATAAAAGCACCATATATTTT	CASSPRRDKSTIYF
-	TRBV7-8	TRBJ2-2	13	-	TGTGCCAGCAGCCCGCAGGGAACCGGGGAGCTGTTTTTT	CASSPQGTGELFF
-	TRBV7-9	TRBJ1-6	14	few	TGTGCCAGCAGTTCCGGGGGGCGAAGGGCGAAGGTCCACTTT	CASSSGGRRAKVHF
-	TRBV4-1	TRBJ2-3	12	-	TGCGCCAGCAGCCAATCTACGGGGGACTCTTCCTTT	CASSQSTGDSSF
-	TRBV3-1/TRBV3-2	TRBJ1-2	13	-	TGTGCCAGCAGCCGAGCGGATAACTATGGCTACACCTTC	CASSRADNYGYTF
-	TRBV21-1	TRBJ2-3	16	-	TGTGCCAGCAGCCCTGTGGAGGCGCCCCGTCCAGATACGCAGTATTTT	CASSPVEAPRPDTQYF
TRBD1	TRBV18	TRBJ1-1	14	-	TGTGCCAGCTCACCATGGCACAGGGGTACTGAAGCTTTCTTT	CASSPWHRGTEAFF
-	TRBV5-1	TRBJ2-5	14	-	TGCGCCAGCAGCCCTCGGGGGTCTGAAGAGACCCAGTACTTC	CASSPRGSEETQYF
-	TRBV6-6	TRBJ1-5	15	-	TGTGCCAGCAGGCACCCCGGGAAACAAAATCAGCCCCAGCATTTT	CASRHPGKQNQPQHF
-	TRBV2	TRBJ2-2	16	-	TGTGCCAGCAGCAGGGGCAGACCCACGAACACCGGGGAGCTGTTTTTT	CASSRGRPTNTGELFF
TRBD1	TRBV24-1	TRBJ2-1	17	-	TGTGCCACCAGTGACCCCACCGGGACAGGGGGGGACAATGAGCAGTTCTTC	CATSDPTGTGGDNEQFF
TRBD2	TRBV27	TRBJ2-7	16	-	TGTGCCAGCGGACCCACCGGGACTAGCGAATCCTACGAGCAGTACTTC	CASGPTGTSESYEQYF
-	TRBV5-1	TRBJ2-6	16	-	TGCGCCAGCAGCCCCTCGGGGAACTCTGGGGCCAACGTCCTGACTTTC	CASSPSGNSGANVLTF
TRBD2	TRBV19	TRBJ2-1	15	-	TGTGCCAGTAGAATGGGGGTGACTAGCAGGGATGAGCAGTTCTTC	CASRMGVTSRDEQFF
TRBD2	TRBV5-4	TRBJ2-3	15	-	TGTGCCAGCAGCTCGGGGGGGGGCGGCACAGATACGCAGTATTTT	CASSSGGGGTDTQYF
TRBD1	TRBV10-3	TRBJ2-7	13	-	TGTGCCACCAGCTTCGGACAGGACTACGAGCAGTACTTC	CATSFGQDYEQYF
TRBD2	TRBV2	TRBJ2-2	18	-	TGTGCCATCTATGGACCAGACGGGGGGACGAAGAACACCGGGGAGCTGTTTTTT	CAIYGPDGGTKNTGELFF
-	TRBV27	TRBJ2-1	13	-	TGTGCCAGCAGATCCCCCCATCACAATGAGCAGTTCTTC	CASRSPHHNEQFF
TRBD2	TRBV5-6	TRBJ2-3	16	-	TGTGCCAGCAGCAAGGGACTAGCGGGGGTGATAGATACGCAGTATTTT	CASSKGLAGVIDTQYF
-	TRBV5-5	TRBJ1-6	18	-	TGTGCCAGCAGCTCATTTTTGCATTTTTACAACAGGGATTCACCCCTCCACTTT	CASSSFLHFYNRDSPLHF
-	TRBV19	TRBJ2-3	12	-	TGTGCCAGTAGTATTTCATCAGATACGCAGTATTTT	CASSISSDTQYF
-	TRBV10-3	TRBJ2-7	14	-	TGTGCCATCAGTAACAGGGTTCCGCCCTACGAGCAGTACTTC	CAISNRVPPYEQYF
TRBD2	TRBV19	TRBJ2-3	13	-	TGTGCCAGTAACCTAGCGGGGGCAGATACGCAGTATTTT	CASNLAGADTQYF
-	TRBV5-4	TRBJ2-7	15	-	TGTGCCAGCAGCTTAACGGCGACAGGTGCGGTAAGGCAGTACTTC	CASSLTATGAVRQYF
-	TRBV6-5	TRBJ1-1	14	-	TGTGCCAGCAGTTACTTCCAGGGTATAACTGAAGCTTTCTTT	CASSYFQGITEAFF
TRBD2	TRBV11-3	TRBJ2-1	17	-	TGTGCCAGCAGCAACCGCCTTACTAGCGGGGGGTACAATGAGCAGTTCTTC	CASSNRLTSGGYNEQFF
-	TRBV10-3	TRBJ2-4	15	-	TGTGCCATCAGTAAAGAAGGGGGGGGCAAAAACATTCAGTACTTC	CAISKEGGGKNIQYF
-	TRBV19	TRBJ2-7	14	few	TGTGCCAGTAGTATAGCACAGTCGTTCTACGAGCAGTACTTC	CASSIAQSFYEQYF
-	TRBV29-1	TRBJ2-7	12	few	TGCAGCGTCCCGGCGTGGTCCGGGGAGCAGTACTTC	CSVPAWSGEQYF
-	TRBV14	TRBJ1-1	16	few	TGTGCCAGCAGCCAAGGTTCGGGGAGTTTAAACACTGAAGCTTTCTTT	CASSQGSGSLNTEAFF